This T cell receptor beta chain was found in a study of CD8+CD57+ T cells in acquired aplastic anemia (dated by TCRdb to between 2017 and 2018). About the investigation overall: DNA extracted from sorted CD4+ and CD8+ cells had a mean of roughly 3 ug, with a range of roughly 0.19 to 27.4 ug. Mean read counts for healthy donor samples were 8.5 million to 10.8 million for CD4+ cells and around 11 million for CD8+ cells. General conclusions and limits of the study: Around 30 CD8+ CDR3 sequences were shared between patients and controls but appeared highly expressed in patients and within their immunodominant clones. No significant difference in CD8+ Simpson's diversity was found between patients and healthy controls (P=0.060).

Genomic DNA served as template for TCR beta VDJ combination and CDR3 sequence profiling. An Illumina HiSeq 2000 was used for TCR repertoire sequencing. Per the source publication's procedure: TRBV/TRBJ rearrangement plots, CDR3 size and DJ length profiles, and Simpson's diversity index were used to assess repertoires. Whichever DNA sequence was most abundant in the deep sequencing data was defined as the immunodominant clone. CDR3 amino acid sequences were screened for sharing across subjects and were compared with published repertoires and the VDJdb database. In TCRdb, the public reads were trimmed at Q25 with fastp and aligned with MiXCR, with productive beta chains retained. Each entry merges the rows of one CDR3 protein and shows their most common DNA and genes. These V and J calls originate from TCRdb's pipeline instead of the authors' own analysis. The sample table lists about 190,000 distinct CDR3 sequences, approximately 52% of them with a count of one. The ten top clones hold roughly 15% of the sample.

The germline V gene provides CDR1 MGHDK and CDR2 SYGVNS. V has 4 bases trimmed and J has 2 bases trimmed; junction bases matching no gene number 6. Its CDR3 holds 15 amino acids, cysteine through phenylalanine. The CDR3 DNA has 45 bases and is translated from base 1. In this study, sorted CD4+ and CD8+ T cells from the blood of healthy subjects and of severe aplastic anemia patients had their TCR repertoires deep-sequenced. Ficoll-Paque density gradient centrifugation was used to isolate peripheral blood mononuclear cells. Before DNA extraction, CD4+ and CD8+ T cells were sorted with FACS or magnetic beads. The table lists this clonotype with a count of one. Its antigen remains undetermined. No base quality information exists; no much larger clone differs at one position. Single-read evidence is weak.

The TCR sequence derives from a human donor in good health, serving as a control. The sequencing input was sorted CD4+, CD8+, or CD8+CD57+ T cells (not recorded which) from PBMCs. This receptor chain uses TRBV25-1 and TRBJ2-3; TRBD1 matches 7 bases in the middle. The CDR3: CASSVSQGVTDTQYF. The DNA sequence is TGTGCCAGCAGTGTGTCGCAGGGGGTCACAGATACGCAGTATTTT.